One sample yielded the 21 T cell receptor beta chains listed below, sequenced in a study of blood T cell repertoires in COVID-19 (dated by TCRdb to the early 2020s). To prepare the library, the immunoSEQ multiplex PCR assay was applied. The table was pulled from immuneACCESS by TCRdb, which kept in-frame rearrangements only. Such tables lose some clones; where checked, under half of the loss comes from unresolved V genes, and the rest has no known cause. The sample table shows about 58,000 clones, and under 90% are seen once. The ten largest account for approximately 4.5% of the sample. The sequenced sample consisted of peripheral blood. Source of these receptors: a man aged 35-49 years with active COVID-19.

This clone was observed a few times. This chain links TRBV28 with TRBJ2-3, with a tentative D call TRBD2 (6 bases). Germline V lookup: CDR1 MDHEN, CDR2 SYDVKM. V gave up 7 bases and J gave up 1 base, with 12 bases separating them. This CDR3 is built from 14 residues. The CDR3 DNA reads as TGTGCCAGCAACGGAGGGTTCGGCACAGATACGCAGTATTTT. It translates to CASNGGFGTDTQYF.

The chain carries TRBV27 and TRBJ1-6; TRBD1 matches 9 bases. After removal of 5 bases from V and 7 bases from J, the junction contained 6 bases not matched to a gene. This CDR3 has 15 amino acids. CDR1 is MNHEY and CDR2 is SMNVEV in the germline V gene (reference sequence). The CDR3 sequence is CASSPGTGRNSPLHF. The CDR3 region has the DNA TGTGCCAGCAGTCCCGGGACAGGGCGGAATTCACCCCTCCACTTT.

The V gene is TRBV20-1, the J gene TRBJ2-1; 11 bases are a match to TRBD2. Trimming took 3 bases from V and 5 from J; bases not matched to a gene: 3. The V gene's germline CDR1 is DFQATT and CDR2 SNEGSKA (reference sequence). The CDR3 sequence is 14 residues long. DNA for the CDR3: TGCAGTGCTAGTATGGGACTAGCGGACAATGAGCAGTTCTTC. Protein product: CSASMGLADNEQFF.

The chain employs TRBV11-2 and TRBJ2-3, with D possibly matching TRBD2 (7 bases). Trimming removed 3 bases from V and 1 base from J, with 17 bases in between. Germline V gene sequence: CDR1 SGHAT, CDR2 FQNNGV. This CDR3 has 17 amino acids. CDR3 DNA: TGTGCCAGCAGCTTGGGCGCGGGGGCCGGGGGCACAGATACGCAGTATTTT. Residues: CASSLGAGAGGTDTQYF.

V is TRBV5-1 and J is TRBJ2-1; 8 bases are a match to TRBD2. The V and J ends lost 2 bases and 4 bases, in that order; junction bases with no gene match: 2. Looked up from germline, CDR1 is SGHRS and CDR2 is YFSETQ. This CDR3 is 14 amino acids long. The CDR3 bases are TGCGCCAGCAGCTTTACTAGCGGTTACAATGAGCAGTTCTTC. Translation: CASSFTSGYNEQFF.

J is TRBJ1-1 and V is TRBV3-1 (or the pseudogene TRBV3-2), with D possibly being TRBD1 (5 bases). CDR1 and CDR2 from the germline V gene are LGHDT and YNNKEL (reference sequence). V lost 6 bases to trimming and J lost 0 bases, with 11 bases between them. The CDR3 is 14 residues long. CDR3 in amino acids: CASSVRVVNTEAFF. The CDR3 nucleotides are TGTGCCAGCAGTGTCAGGGTCGTGAACACTGAAGCTTTCTTT.

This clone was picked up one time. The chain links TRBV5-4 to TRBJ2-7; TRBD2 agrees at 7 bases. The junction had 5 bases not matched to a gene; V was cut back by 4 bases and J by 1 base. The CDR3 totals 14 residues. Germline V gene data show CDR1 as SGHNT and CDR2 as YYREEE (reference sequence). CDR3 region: CASSLSGGSYEQYF. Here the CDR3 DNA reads TGTGCCAGCAGCCTCTCGGGGGGATCCTACGAGCAGTACTTC.

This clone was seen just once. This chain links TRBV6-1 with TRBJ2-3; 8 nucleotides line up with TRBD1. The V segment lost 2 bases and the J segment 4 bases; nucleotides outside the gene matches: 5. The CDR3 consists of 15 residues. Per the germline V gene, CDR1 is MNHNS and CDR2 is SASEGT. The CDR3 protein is CASSEQGAAADTQYF. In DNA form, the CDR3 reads TGTGCCAGCAGTGAACAGGGGGCTGCGGCAGATACGCAGTATTTT.

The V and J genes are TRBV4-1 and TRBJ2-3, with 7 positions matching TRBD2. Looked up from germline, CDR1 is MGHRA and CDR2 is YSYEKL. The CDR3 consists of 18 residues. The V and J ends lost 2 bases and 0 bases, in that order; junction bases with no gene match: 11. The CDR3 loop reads CASSQRSLREGSTDTQYF. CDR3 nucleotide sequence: TGCGCCAGCAGCCAACGGTCTTTGAGGGAGGGGAGCACAGATACGCAGTATTTT.

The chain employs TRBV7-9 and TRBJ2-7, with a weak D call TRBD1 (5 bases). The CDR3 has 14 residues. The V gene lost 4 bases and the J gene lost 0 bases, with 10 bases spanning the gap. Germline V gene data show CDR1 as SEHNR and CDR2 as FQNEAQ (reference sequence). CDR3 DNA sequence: TGTGCCAGCAGCTCCCCCAGGGCCTCCTACGAGCAGTACTTC. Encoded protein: CASSSPRASYEQYF. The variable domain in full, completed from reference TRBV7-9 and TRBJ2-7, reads DTGVSQNPRHKITKRGQNVTFRCDPISEHNRLYWYRQTLGQGPEFLTYFQNEAQLEKSRLLSDRFSAERPKGSFSTLEIQRTEQGDSAMYLCASSSPRASYEQYFGPGTRLTVT.

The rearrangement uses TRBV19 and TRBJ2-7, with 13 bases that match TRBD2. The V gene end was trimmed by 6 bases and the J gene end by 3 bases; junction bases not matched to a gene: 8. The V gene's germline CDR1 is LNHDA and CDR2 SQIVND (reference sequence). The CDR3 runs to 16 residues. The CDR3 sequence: CASRRTSGRVGYEQYF. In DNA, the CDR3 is TGTGCCAGTAGAAGGACTAGCGGGAGAGTGGGCTACGAGCAGTACTTC. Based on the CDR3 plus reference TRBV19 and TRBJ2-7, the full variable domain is DGGITQSPKYLFRKEGQNVTLSCEQNLNHDAMYWYRQDPGQGLRLIYYSQIVNDFQKGDIAEGYSVSREKKESFPLTVTSAQKNPTAFYLCASRRTSGRVGYEQYFGPGTRLTVT.

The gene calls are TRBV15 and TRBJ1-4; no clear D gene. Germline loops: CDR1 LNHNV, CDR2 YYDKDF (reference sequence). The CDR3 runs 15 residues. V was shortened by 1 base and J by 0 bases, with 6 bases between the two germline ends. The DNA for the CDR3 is TGTGCCACCAGCAGAGGGAGGCCAACTAATGAAAAACTGTTTTTT. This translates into CATSRGRPTNEKLFF.

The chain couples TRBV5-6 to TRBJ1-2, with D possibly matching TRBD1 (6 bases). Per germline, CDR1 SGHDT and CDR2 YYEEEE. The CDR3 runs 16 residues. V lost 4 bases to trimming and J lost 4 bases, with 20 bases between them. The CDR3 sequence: CASSTIGRQGSYGYTF. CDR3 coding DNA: TGTGCCAGCAGCACCATCGGACGGCAGGGGTCCTATGGCTACACCTTC.

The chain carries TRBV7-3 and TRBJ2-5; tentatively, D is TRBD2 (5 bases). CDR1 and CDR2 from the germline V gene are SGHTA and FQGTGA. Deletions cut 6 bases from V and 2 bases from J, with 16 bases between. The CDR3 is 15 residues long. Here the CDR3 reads CASSPRGGPQETQYF. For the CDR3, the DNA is TGTGCCAGCAGTCCGCGAGGAGGACCTCAAGAGACCCAGTACTTC.

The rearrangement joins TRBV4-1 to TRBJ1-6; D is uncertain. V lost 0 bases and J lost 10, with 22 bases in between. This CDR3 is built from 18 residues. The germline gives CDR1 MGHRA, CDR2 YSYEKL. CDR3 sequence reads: CASSQEGIEGRGRSPLHF. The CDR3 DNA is TGCGCCAGCAGCCAAGAAGGTATTGAAGGGAGAGGGAGGTCACCCCTCCACTTT.

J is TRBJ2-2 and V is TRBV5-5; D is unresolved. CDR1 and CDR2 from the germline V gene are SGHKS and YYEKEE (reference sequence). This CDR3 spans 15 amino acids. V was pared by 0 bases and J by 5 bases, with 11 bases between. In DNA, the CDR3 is TGTGCCAGCAGCTTGGGTGCGATTTATACCGGGGAGCTGTTTTTT. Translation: CASSLGAIYTGELFF.

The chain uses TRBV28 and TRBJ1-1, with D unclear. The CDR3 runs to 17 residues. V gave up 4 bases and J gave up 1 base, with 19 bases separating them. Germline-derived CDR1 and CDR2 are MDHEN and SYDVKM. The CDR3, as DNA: TGTGCCAGCAGTTCCCACCATCTGACAAGGTGGAACACTGAAGCTTTCTTT. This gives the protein CASSSHHLTRWNTEAFF. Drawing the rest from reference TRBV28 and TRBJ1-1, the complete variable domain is DVKVTQSSRYLVKRTGEKVFLECVQDMDHENMFWYRQDPGLGLRLIYFSYDVKMKEKGDIPEGYSVSREKKERFSLILESASTNQTSMYLCASSSHHLTRWNTEAFFGQGTRLTVV.

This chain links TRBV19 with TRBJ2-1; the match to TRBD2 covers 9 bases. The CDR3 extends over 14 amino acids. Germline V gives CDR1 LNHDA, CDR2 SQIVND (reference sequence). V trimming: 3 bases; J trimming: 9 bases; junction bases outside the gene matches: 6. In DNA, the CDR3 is TGTGCCAGTAGTATTTTAGGGACTAGCCTTGAGCAGTTCTTC. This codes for CASSILGTSLEQFF.

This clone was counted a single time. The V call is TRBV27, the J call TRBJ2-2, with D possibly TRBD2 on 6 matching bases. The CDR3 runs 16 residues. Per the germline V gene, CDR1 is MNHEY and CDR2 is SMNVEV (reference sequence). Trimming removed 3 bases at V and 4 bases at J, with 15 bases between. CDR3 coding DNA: TGTGCCAGCAGTTTTGCTAGCCGGGGGTCCACCGGGGAGCTGTTTTTT. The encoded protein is CASSFASRGSTGELFF.

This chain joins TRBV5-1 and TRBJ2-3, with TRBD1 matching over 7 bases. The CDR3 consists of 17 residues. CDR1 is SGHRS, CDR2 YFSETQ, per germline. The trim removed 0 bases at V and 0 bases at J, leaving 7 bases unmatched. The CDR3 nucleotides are TGCGCCAGCAGCTTGGGGGGGACAGTCTCTAGCACAGATACGCAGTATTTT. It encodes CASSLGGTVSSTDTQYF. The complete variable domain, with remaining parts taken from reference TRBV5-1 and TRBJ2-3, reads KAGVTQTPRYLIKTRGQQVTLSCSPISGHRSVSWYQQTPGQGLQFLFEYFSETQRNKGNFPGRFSGRQFSNSRSEMNVSTLELGDSALYLCASSLGGTVSSTDTQYFGPGTRLTVL.

This CDR3 reads CASSLETGSADTQYF. The CDR3 nucleotides are TGTGCCAGCAGCTTAGAAACCGGGAGCGCAGATACGCAGTATTTT. The V gene is TRBV11-1, the J gene TRBJ2-3; D is possibly TRBD2 (6 bases). Germline assignment: CDR1 SGHAT and CDR2 FQDESV (reference sequence). This CDR3 has 15 amino acids. V lost 1 base, J lost 4 bases, and 12 bases lay in between.